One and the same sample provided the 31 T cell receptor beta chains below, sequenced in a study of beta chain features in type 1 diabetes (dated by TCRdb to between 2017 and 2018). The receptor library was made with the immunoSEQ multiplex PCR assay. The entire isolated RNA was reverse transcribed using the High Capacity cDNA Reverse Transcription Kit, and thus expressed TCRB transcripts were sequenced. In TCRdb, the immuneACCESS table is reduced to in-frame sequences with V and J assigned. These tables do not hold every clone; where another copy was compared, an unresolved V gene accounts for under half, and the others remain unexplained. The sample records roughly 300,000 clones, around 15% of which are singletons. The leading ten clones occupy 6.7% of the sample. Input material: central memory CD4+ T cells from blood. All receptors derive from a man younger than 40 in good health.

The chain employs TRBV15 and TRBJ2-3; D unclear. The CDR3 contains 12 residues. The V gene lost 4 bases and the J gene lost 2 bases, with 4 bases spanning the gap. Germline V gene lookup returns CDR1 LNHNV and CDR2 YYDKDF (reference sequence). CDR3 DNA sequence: TGTGCCACCAGCAAACACACAGATACGCAGTATTTT. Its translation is CATSKHTDTQYF.

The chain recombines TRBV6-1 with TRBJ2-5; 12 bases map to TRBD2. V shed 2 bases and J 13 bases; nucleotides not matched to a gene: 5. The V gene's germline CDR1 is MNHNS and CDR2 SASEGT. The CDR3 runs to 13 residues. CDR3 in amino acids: CASSELVGLAGYF. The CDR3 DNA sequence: TGTGCCAGCAGTGAACTAGTGGGACTAGCGGGGTACTTC.

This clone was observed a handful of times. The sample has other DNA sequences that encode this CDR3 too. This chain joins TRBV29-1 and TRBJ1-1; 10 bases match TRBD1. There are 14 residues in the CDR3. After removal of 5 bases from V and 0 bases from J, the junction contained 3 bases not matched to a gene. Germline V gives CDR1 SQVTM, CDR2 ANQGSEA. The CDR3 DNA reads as TGCAGCGTTACGACAGGGGGCATGAACACTGAAGCTTTCTTT. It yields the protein CSVTTGGMNTEAFF. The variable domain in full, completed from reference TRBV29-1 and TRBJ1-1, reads SAVISQKPSRDICQRGTSLTIQCQVDSQVTMMFWYRQQPGQSLTLIATANQGSEATYESGFVIDKFPISRPNLTFSTLTVSNMSPEDSSIYLCSVTTGGMNTEAFFGQGTRLTVV.

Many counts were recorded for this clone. CDR3 sequence (DNA): TGCAGCCCTCTAAGGGCGACGAACACTGAAGCTTTCTTT. It translates to CSPLRATNTEAFF. The chain is built from TRBV29-1 and TRBJ1-1; D remains unclear. With 8 bases removed from V and 1 base from J, the gap between germline ends came to 14 bases. The CDR3 has 13 residues. The germline gives CDR1 SQVTM, CDR2 ANQGSEA.

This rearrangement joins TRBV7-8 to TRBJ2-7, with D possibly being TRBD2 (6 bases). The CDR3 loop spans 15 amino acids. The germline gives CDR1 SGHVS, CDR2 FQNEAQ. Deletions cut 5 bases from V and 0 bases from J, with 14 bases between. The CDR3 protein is CASSPGAGISYEQYV. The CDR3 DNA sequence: TGTGCCAGCAGCCCCGGGGCGGGGATCTCCTACGAGCAGTACGTC.

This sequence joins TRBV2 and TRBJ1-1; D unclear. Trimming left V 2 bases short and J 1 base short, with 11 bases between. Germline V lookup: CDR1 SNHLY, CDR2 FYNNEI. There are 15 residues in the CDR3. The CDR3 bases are TGTGCCAGCAGTGAAATTCGGGGTTGGAACACTGAAGCTTTCTTT. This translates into CASSEIRGWNTEAFF.

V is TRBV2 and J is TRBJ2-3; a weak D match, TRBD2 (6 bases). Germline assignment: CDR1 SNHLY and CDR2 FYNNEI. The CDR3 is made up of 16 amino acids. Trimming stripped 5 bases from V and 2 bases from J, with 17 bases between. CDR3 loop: CASSRASAFITDTQYF. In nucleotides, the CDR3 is TGTGCCAGCAGTCGGGCTAGCGCTTTCATCACAGATACGCAGTATTTT. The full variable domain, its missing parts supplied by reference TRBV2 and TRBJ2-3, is EPEVTQTPSHQVTQMGQEVILRCVPISNHLYFYWYRQILGQKVEFLVSFYNNEISEKSEIFDDQFSVERPDGSNFTLKIRSTKLEDSAMYFCASSRASAFITDTQYFGPGTRLTVL.

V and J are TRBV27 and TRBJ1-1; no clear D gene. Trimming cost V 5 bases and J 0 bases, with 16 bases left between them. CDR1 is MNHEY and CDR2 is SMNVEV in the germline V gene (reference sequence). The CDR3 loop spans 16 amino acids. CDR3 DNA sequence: TGTGCCAGCAGTACAAGGATGCGAAGCATGAACACTGAAGCTTTCTTT. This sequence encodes CASSTRMRSMNTEAFF.

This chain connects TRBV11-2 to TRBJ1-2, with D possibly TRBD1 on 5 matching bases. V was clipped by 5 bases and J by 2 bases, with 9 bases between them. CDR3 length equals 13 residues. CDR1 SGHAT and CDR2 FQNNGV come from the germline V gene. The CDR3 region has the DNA TGTGCCAGCAGCAGGGACGCGAACTATGGCTACACCTTC. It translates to CASSRDANYGYTF.

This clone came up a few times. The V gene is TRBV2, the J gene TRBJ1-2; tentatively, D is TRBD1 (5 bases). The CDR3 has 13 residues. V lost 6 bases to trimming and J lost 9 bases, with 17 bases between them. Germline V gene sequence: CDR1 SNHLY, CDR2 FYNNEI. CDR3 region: CASSGTGTGSYTF. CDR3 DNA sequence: TGTGCCAGCAGCGGTACCGGGACGGGGAGCTACACCTTC.

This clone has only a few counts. The CDR3 DNA reads as TGTGCCAGCAGTTCTTGGGCAGGGGGCATTCCCTCTGGGGCCAACGTCCTGACTTTC. It is translated as CASSSWAGGIPSGANVLTF. The V and J genes are TRBV27 and TRBJ2-6; 8 bases align to TRBD1. Germline CDR1 reads MNHEY; CDR2 reads SMNVEV (reference sequence). Losses at the gene ends were 4 bases for V and 0 bases for J; bases not matched to a gene: 11. The CDR3 runs 19 residues. The full variable domain, completed using reference TRBV27 and TRBJ2-6, is EAQVTQNPRYLITVTGKKLTVTCSQNMNHEYMSWYRQDPGLGLRQIYYSMNVEVTDKGDVPEGYKVSRKEKRNFPLILESPSPNQTSLYFCASSSWAGGIPSGANVLTFGAGSRLTVL.

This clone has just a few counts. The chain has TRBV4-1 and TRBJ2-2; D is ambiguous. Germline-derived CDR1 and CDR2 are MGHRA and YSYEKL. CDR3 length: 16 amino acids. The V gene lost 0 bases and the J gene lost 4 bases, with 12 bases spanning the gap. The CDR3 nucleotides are TGCGCCAGCAGCCAAGATCCAACGCAGGTCACCGGGGAGCTGTTTTTT. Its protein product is CASSQDPTQVTGELFF.

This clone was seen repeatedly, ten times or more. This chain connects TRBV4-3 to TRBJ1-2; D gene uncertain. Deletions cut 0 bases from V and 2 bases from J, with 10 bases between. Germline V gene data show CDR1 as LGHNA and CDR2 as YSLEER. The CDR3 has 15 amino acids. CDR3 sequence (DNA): TGCGCCAGCAGCCAAGATATGACGGTGAACTATGGCTACACCTTC. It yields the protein CASSQDMTVNYGYTF.

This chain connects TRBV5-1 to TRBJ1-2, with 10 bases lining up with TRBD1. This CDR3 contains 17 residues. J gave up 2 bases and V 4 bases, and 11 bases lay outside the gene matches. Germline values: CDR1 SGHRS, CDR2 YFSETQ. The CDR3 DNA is TGCGCCAGCAGCCCAATCGTGGGGACAGGGGAAAACTATGGCTACACCTTC. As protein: CASSPIVGTGENYGYTF.

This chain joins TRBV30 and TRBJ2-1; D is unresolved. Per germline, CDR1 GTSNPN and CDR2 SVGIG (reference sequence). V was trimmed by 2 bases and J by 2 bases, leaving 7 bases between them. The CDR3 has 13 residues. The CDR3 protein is CAWSRNAYNEQFF. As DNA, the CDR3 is TGTGCCTGGAGTCGAAATGCCTACAATGAGCAGTTCTTC.

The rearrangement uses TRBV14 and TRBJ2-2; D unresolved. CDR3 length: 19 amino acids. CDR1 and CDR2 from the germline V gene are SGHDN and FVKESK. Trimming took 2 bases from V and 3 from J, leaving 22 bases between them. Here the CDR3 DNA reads TGTGCCAGCAGCCAAATCTTAGGTCAGAGAGTCCATTACACCGGGGAGCTGTTTTTT. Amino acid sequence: CASSQILGQRVHYTGELFF.

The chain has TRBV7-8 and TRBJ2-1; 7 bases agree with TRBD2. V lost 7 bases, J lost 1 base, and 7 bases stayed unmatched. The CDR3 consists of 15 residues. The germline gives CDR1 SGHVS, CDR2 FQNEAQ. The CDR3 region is CASIRGLGSYNEQFF. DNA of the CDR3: TGTGCCAGCATCCGAGGACTAGGTTCCTACAATGAGCAGTTCTTC.

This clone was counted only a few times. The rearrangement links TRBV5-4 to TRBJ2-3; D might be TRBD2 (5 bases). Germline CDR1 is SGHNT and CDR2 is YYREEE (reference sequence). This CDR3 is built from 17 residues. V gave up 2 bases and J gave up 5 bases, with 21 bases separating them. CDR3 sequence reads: CASSLEGVIVGGDTQYF. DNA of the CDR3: TGTGCCAGCAGCTTAGAGGGCGTAATAGTAGGTGGAGATACGCAGTATTTT.

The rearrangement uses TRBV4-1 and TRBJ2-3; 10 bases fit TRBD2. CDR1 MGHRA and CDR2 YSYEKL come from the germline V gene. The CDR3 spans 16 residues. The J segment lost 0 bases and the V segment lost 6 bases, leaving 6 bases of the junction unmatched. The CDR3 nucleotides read TGCGCCAGCAGGAGCAGCGGGGGGGCCAGCACAGATACGCAGTATTTT. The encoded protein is CASRSSGGASTDTQYF.

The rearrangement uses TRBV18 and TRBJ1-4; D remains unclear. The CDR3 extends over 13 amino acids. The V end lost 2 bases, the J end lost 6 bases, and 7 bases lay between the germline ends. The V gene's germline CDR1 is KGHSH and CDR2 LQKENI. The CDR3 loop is CASSPSGYEKLFF. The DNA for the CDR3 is TGTGCCAGCTCACCATCTGGGTATGAAAAACTGTTTTTT.

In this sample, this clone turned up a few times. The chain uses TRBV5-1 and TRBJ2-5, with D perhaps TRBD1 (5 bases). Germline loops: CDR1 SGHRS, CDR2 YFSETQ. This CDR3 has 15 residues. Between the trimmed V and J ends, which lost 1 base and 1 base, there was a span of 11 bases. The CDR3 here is CASSLRTIPQETQYF. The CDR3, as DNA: TGCGCCAGCAGCTTGAGGACAATTCCCCAAGAGACCCAGTACTTC.

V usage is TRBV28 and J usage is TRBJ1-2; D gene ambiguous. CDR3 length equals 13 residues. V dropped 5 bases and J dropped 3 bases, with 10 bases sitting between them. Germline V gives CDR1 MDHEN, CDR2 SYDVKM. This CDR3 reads CASSPPVYYGYTF. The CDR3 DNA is TGTGCCAGCAGTCCGCCGGTATACTATGGCTACACCTTC.

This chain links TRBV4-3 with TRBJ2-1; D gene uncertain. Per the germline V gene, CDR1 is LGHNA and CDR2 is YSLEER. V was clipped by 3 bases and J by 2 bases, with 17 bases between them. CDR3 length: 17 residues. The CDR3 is CASSHSPGQQAYNEQFF. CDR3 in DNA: TGCGCCAGCAGCCATTCCCCTGGCCAGCAAGCCTACAATGAGCAGTTCTTC.

This chain's CDR3 is CASNGGRRRTEAFF. The CDR3 coding sequence is TGTGCCAGCAATGGCGGTAGAAGGAGAACTGAAGCTTTCTTT. The chain couples TRBV11-2 to TRBJ1-1; no reliable D call. V gave up 7 bases and J gave up 5 bases, with 17 bases separating them. The CDR3 sequence is 14 residues long. Germline CDR1 is SGHAT and CDR2 is FQNNGV.

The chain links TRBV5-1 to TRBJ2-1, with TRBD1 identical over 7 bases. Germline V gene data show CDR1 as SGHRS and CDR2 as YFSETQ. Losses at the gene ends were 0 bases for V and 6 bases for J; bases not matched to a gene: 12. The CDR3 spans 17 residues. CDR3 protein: CASSLAPTGARTNEQFF. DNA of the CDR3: TGCGCCAGCAGCTTGGCCCCTACAGGGGCTAGGACCAATGAGCAGTTCTTC.

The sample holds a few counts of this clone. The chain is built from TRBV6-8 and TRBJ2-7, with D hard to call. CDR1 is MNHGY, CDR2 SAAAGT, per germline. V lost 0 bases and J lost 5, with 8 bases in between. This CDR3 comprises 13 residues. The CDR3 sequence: CASSYSISDEQYV. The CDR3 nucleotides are TGTGCCAGCAGTTACTCTATCAGCGACGAGCAGTACGTC.

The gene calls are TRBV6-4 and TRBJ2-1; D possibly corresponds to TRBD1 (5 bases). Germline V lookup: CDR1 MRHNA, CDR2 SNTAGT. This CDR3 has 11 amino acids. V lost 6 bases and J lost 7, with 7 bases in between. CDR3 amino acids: CASSAGNEQFF. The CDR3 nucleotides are TGTGCCAGCAGCGCAGGGAATGAGCAGTTCTTC.

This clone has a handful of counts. CDR3 nucleotide sequence: TGTGCCAGCAGTTACTCATATAGCACTGAAGCTTTCTTT. Translation: CASSYSYSTEAFF. The chain couples TRBV6-5 to TRBJ1-1, with D unresolved. CDR1 is MNHEY and CDR2 is SVGAGI in the germline V gene. V was shortened by 0 bases and J by 4 bases, with 6 bases between the two germline ends. There are 13 residues in the CDR3.

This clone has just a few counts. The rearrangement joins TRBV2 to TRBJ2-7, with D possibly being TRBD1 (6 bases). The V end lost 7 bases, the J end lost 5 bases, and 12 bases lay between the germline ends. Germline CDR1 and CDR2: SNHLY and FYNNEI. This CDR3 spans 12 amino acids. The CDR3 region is CASTEGVHEQYF. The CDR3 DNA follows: TGTGCCAGCACCGAGGGGGTGCACGAGCAGTACTTC. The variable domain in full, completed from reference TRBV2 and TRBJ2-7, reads EPEVTQTPSHQVTQMGQEVILRCVPISNHLYFYWYRQILGQKVEFLVSFYNNEISEKSEIFDDQFSVERPDGSNFTLKIRSTKLEDSAMYFCASTEGVHEQYFGPGTRLTVT.

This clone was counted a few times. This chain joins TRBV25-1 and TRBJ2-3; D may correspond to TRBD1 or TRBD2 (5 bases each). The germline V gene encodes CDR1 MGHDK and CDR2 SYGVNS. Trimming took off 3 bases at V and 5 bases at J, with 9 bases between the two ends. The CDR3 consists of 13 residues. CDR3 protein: CASSDGAGDTQYF. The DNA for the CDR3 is TGTGCCAGCAGTGACGGGGCTGGAGATACGCAGTATTTT.

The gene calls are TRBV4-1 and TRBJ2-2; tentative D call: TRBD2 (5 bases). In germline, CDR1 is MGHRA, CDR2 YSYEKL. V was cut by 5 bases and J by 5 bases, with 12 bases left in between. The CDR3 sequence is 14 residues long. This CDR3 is CASSFRTGTGELFF. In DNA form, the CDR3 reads TGCGCCAGCAGCTTCCGGACGGGGACCGGGGAGCTGTTTTTT.